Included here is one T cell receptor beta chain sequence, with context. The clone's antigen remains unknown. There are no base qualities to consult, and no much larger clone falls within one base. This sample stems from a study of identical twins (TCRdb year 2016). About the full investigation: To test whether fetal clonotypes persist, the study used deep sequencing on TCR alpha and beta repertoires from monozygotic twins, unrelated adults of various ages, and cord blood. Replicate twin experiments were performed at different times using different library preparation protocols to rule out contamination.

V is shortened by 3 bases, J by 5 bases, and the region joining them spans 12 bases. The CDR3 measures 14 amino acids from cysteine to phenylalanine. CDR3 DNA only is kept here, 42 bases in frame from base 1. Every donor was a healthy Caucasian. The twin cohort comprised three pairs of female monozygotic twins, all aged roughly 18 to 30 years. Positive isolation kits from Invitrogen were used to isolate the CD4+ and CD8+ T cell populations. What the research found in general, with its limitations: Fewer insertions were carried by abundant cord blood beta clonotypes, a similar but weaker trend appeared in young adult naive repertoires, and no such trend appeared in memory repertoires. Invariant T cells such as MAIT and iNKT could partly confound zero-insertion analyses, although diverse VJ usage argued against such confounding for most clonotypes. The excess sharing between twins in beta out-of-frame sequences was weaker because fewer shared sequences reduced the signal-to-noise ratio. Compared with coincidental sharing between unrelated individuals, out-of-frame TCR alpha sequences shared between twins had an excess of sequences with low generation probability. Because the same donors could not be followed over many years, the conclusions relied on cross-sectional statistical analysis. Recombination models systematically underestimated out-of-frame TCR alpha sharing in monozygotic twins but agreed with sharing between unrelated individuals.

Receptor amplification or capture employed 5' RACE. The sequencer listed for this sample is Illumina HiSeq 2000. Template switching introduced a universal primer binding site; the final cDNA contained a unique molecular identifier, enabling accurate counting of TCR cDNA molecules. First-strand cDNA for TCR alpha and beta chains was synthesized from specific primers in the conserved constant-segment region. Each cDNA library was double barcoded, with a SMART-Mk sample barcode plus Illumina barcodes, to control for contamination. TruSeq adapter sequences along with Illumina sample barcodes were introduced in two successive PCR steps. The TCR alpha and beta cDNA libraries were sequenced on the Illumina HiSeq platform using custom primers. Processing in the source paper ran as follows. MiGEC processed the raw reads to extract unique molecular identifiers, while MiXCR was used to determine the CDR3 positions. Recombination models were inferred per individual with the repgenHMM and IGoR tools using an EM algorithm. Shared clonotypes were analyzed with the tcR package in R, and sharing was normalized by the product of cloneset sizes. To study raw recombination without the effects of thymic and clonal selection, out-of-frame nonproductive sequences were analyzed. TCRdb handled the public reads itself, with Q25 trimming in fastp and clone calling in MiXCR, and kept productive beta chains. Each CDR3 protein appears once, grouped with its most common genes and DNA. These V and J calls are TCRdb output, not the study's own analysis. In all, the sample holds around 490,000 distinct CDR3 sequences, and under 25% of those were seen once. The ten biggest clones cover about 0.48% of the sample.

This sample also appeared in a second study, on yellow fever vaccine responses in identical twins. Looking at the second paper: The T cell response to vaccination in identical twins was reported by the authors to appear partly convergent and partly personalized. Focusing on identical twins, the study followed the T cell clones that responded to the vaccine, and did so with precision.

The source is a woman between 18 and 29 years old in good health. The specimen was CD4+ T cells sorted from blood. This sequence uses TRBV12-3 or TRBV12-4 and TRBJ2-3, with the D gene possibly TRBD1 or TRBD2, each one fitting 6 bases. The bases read TGTGCCAGCAGTTTGGTGGGGGGCGTAGATACGCAGTATTTT. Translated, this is CASSLVGGVDTQYF.